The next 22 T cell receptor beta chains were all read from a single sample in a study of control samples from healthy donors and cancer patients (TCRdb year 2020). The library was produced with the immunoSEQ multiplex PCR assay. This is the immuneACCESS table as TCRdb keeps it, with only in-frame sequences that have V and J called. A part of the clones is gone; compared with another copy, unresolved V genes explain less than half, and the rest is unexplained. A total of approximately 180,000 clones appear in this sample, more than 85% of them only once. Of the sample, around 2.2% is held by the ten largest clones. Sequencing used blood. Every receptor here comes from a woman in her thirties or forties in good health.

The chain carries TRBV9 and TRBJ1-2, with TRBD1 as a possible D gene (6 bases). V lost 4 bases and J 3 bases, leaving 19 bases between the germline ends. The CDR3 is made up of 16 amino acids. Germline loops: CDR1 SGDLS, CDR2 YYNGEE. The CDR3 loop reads CASSTEAQGNHYGYTF. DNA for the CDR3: TGTGCCAGCAGCACGGAGGCACAGGGAAATCACTATGGCTACACCTTC.

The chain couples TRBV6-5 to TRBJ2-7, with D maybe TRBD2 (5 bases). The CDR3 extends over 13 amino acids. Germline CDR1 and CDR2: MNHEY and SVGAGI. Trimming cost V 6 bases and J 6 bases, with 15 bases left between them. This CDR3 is CASSPTIGGEQYF. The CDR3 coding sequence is TGTGCCAGCAGCCCGACTATAGGAGGCGAGCAGTACTTC.

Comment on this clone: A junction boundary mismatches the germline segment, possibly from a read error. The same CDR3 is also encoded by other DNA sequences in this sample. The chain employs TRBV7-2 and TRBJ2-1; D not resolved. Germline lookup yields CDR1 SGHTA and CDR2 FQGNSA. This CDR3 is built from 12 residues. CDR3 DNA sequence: TGTGCCAGCAGCAATCACGGCGGAGAGCAATTCTTC. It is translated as CASSNHGGEQFF.

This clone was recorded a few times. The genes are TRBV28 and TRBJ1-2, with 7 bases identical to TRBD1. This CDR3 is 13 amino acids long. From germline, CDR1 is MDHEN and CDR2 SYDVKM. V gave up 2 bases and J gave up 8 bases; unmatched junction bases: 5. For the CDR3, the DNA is TGTGCCAGCAGTTTAGGGACAGCCACGGGCTACACCTTC. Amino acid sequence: CASSLGTATGYTF.

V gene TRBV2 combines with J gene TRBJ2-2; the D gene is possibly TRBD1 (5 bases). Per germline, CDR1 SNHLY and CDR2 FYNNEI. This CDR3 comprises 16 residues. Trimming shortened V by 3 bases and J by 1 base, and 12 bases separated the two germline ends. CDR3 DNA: TGTGCCAGCAGTGACCAGGGTTCAATGAACACCGGGGAGCTGTTTTTT. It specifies CASSDQGSMNTGELFF.

The CDR3 DNA reads TGTGCCAGCAGTTTAGGGACACCACTGTACTACGAGCAGTACTTC. Translated, it gives CASSLGTPLYYEQYF. The chain is built from TRBV27 and TRBJ2-7; tentatively, D is TRBD1 (6 bases). Trimming left V 2 bases short and J 3 bases short, with 14 bases between. The germline V gene encodes CDR1 MNHEY and CDR2 SMNVEV (reference sequence). The length of the CDR3 is 15 residues.

CDR3 residues: CASSYSRTTDTQYF. CDR3 coding DNA: TGTGCCAGCAGTTACAGTAGGACTACGGATACGCAGTATTTT. V usage is TRBV6-5 and J usage is TRBJ2-3; weak D call: TRBD2 (6 bases). The V end lost 2 bases, the J end lost 6 bases, and 12 bases lay between the germline ends. CDR3 length: 14 amino acids. Germline loops: CDR1 MNHEY, CDR2 SVGAGI.

The CDR3 nucleotides read TGCAGTATCCGGGACACCCTTAGCTCCTACAATGAGCAGTTCTTC. Translated: CSIRDTLSSYNEQFF. V gene TRBV29-1 combines with J gene TRBJ2-1; possible D gene TRBD1, 6 bases. Germline V CDR1 and CDR2: SQVTM, ANQGSEA. The CDR3 runs to 15 residues.

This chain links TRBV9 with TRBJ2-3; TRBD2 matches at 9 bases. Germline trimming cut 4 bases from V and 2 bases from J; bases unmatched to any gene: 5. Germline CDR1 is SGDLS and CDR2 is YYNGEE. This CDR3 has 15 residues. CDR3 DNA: TGTGCCAGCAGCAACAGCGGGGGGCACACAGATACGCAGTATTTT. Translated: CASSNSGGHTDTQYF.

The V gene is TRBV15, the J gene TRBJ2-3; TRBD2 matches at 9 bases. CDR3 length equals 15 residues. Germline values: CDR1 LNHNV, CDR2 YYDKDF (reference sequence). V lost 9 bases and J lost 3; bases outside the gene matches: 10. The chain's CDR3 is CATKPGGLATDTQYF. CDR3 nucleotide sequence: TGTGCCACGAAACCAGGTGGACTAGCGACAGATACGCAGTATTTT.

The CDR3 coding sequence is TGTGCCAGCAGTGACGTACCCGGACAGGGAGCAGATACGCAGTATTTT. Residues: CASSDVPGQGADTQYF. The chain has TRBV2 and TRBJ2-3; 8 nucleotides line up with TRBD1. V lost 3 bases to trimming and J lost 4 bases; unmatched junction nucleotides: 9. Germline CDR1 reads SNHLY; CDR2 reads FYNNEI. CDR3 length equals 16 residues. Using reference TRBV2 and TRBJ2-3 for the parts outside the CDR3, the full variable domain is EPEVTQTPSHQVTQMGQEVILRCVPISNHLYFYWYRQILGQKVEFLVSFYNNEISEKSEIFDDQFSVERPDGSNFTLKIRSTKLEDSAMYFCASSDVPGQGADTQYFGPGTRLTVL.

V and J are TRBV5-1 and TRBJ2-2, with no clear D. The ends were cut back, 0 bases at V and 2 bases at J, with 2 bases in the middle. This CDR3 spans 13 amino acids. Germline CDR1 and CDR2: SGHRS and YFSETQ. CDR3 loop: CASSLDNTGELFF. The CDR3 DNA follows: TGCGCCAGCAGCTTGGATAACACCGGGGAGCTGTTTTTT.

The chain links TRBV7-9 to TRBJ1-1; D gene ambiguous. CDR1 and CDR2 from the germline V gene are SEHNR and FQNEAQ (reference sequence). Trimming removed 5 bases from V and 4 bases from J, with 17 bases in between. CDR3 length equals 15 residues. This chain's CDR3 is CASSPPGTGVTEAFF. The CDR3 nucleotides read TGTGCCAGCAGCCCTCCCGGCACCGGGGTCACTGAAGCTTTCTTT.

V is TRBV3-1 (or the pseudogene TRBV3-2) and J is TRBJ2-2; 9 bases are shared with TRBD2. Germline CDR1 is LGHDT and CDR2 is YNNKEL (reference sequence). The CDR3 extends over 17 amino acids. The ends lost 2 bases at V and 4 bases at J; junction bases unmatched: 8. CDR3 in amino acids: CASSQLLAGAATGELFF. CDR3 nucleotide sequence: TGTGCCAGCAGCCAACTATTAGCGGGGGCCGCCACCGGGGAGCTGTTTTTT.

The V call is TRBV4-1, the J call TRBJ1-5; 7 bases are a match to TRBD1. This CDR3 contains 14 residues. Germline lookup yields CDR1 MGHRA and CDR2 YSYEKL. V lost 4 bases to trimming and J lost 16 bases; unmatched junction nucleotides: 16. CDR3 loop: CASSPEGAGGDVHF. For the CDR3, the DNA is TGCGCCAGCAGCCCGGAGGGGGCAGGGGGGGATGTACATTTT.

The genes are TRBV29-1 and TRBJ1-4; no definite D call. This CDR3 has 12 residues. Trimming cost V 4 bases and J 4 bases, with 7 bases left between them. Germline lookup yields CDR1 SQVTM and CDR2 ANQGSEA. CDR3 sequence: CSVVGHNEKLFF. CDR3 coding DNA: TGCAGCGTTGTTGGGCATAATGAAAAACTGTTTTTT.

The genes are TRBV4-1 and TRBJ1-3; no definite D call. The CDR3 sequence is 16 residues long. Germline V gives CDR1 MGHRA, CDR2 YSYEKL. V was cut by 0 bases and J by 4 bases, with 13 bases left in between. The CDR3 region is CASSQEPPSSGNTIYF. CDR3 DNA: TGCGCCAGCAGCCAAGAACCCCCTTCATCCGGAAACACCATATATTTT.

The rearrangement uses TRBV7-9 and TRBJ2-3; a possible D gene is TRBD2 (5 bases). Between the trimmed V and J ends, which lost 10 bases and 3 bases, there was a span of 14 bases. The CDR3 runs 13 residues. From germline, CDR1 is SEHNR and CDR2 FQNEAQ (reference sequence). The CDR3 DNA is TGTGCCATCGAAGCTAGGGAGACAGATACGCAGTATTTT. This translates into CAIEARETDTQYF.

The CDR3 loop is CASIPLTQSTDTQYF. DNA of the CDR3: TGTGCCAGCATCCCCCTCACCCAGAGCACAGATACGCAGTATTTT. The chain uses TRBV6-5 and TRBJ2-3; D not certain. Germline CDR1 MNHEY, CDR2 SVGAGI. Trimming removed 7 bases at V and 0 bases at J, with 14 bases between. The CDR3 spans 15 residues.

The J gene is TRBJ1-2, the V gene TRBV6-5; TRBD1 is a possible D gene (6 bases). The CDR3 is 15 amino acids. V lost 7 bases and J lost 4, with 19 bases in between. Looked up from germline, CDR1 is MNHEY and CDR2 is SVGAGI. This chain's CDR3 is CASTSGGLELYGYTF. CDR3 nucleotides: TGTGCCAGCACCTCCGGGGGGCTGGAGCTCTATGGCTACACCTTC.

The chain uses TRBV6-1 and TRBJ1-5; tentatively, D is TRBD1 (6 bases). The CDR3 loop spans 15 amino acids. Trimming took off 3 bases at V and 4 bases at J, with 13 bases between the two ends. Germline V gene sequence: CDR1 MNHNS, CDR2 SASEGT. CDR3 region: CASSERVGGNQPQHF. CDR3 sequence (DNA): TGTGCCAGCAGTGAGAGGGTAGGGGGGAATCAGCCCCAGCATTTT.

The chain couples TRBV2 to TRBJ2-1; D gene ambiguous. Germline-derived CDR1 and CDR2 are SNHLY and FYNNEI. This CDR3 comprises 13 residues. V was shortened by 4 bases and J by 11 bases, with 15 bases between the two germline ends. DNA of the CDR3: TGTGCCAGCAGTGCTCTCTCCGTGGAGAAGCAGTTCTTC. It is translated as CASSALSVEKQFF.